Included here is one TCR beta chain sequence, with context. Per germline, CDR1 SGDLS and CDR2 YYNGEE. This CDR3 comprises 15 residues. With 3 bases clipped from V and 1 base from J, the junction kept 6 bases outside the gene matches. The data were taken from a study of tumor T cells in aggressive B-cell lymphoma. Assay used: immunoSEQ multiplex PCR; TCRdb lists only in-frame clones, some missing. The table includes 7,000 to 8,000 clones, about four fifths detected once. Sequenced: tumor tissue. The receptor comes from an adult with diffuse large B cell lymphoma. This chain joins TRBV9 and TRBJ2-5; the match to TRBD2 covers 7 bases. CDR3 in amino acids: CASSGGGSSQETQYF. The CDR3 coding sequence is TGTGCCAGCAGCGGGGGGGGGAGCAGCCAAGAGACCCAGTACTTC.